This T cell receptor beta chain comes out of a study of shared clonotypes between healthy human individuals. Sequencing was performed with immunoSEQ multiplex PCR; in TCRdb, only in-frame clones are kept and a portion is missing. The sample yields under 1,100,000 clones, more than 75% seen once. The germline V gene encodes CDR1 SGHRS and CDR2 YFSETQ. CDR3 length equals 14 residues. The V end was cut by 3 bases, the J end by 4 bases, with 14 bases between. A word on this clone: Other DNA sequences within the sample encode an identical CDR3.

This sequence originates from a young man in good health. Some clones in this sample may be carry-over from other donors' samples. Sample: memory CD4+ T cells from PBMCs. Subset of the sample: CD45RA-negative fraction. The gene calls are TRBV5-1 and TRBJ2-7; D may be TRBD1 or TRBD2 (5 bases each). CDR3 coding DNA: TGCGCCAGCAGCTCGGGGACGGGTACTTACGAGCAGTACTTC. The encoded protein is CASSSGTGTYEQYF.